This passage covers 15 T cell receptor beta chains from one sample sequenced in a study of blood T cell repertoires in COVID-19 (dated by TCRdb to about 2020). Receptor amplification or capture employed the immunoSEQ multiplex PCR assay. TCRdb holds this immuneACCESS table with in-frame rearrangements only. Some clones are missing; in checked studies, unresolved V genes explain under half, and the rest has no known cause. The sample table shows hundreds of thousands of clones, and roughly 84% are seen once. Clones ranked in the top ten supply about 20% of the sample. The sequenced material came from peripheral blood. The receptor source for this set is a man younger than 45 with active or convalescent COVID-19.

V gene TRBV5-1 combines with J gene TRBJ1-6; D possibly corresponds to TRBD1 (6 bases). CDR3 size: 16 residues. The germline V gene has CDR1 SGHRS and CDR2 YFSETQ. The V gene lost 7 bases and the J gene lost 0 bases, with 14 bases spanning the gap. The CDR3: CASASGASSYNSPLHF. CDR3 DNA: TGCGCCAGCGCCTCAGGGGCGAGCTCCTATAATTCACCCCTCCACTTT. The complete variable domain, with remaining parts taken from reference TRBV5-1 and TRBJ1-6, reads KAGVTQTPRYLIKTRGQQVTLSCSPISGHRSVSWYQQTPGQGLQFLFEYFSETQRNKGNFPGRFSGRQFSNSRSEMNVSTLELGDSALYLCASASGASSYNSPLHFGNGTRLTVT.

The chain uses TRBV16 and TRBJ1-1; a possible D gene is TRBD1 (6 bases). This CDR3 has 14 residues. Germline-derived CDR1 and CDR2 are KGHSY and FQNENV. Trimming took 4 bases from V and 0 from J, leaving 9 bases between them. Here the CDR3 DNA reads TGTGCCAGCAGCCGAGGGGGTTTGAACACTGAAGCTTTCTTT. The encoded protein is CASSRGGLNTEAFF.

The chain carries TRBV5-1 and TRBJ2-3, with 9 bases lining up with TRBD1. The germline gives CDR1 SGHRS, CDR2 YFSETQ. V shed 0 bases and J 5 bases; nucleotides not matched to a gene: 4. The CDR3 has 15 amino acids. The CDR3 region is CASSLGTGVIDTQYF. The CDR3 nucleotides are TGCGCCAGCAGCTTGGGGACAGGGGTGATAGATACGCAGTATTTT.

This clone was seen only a few times. The J gene is TRBJ1-5, the V gene TRBV10-3; D gene uncertain. Trimming removed 6 bases from V and 5 bases from J, with 11 bases in between. The germline V gene encodes CDR1 ENHRY and CDR2 SYGVKD. This CDR3 region has 13 residues. CDR3 sequence (DNA): TGTGCCATCAGAATGTCCGTTGATCAGCCCCAGCATTTT. Encoded protein: CAIRMSVDQPQHF.

The chain combines TRBV7-9 with TRBJ1-2; TRBD1 is a possible D gene (6 bases). Between the trimmed V and J ends, which lost 5 bases and 14 bases, there was a span of 24 bases. CDR3 length: 14 residues. Looked up from germline, CDR1 is SEHNR and CDR2 is FQNEAQ (reference sequence). The CDR3 DNA is TGTGCCAGCAGCCTCAGTGGGGGACACTATCCGTCTACCTTC. It yields the protein CASSLSGGHYPSTF.

This rearrangement joins TRBV14 to TRBJ1-4; D is unresolved. The V gene's germline CDR1 is SGHDN and CDR2 FVKESK. The CDR3 runs to 17 residues. Trimming removed 4 bases from V and 6 bases from J, with 21 bases in between. The CDR3, as DNA: TGTGCCAGCAGCCTAGCCCGGTGGAGCGGCGTCCATGAAAAACTGTTTTTT. This codes for CASSLARWSGVHEKLFF.

The rearrangement links TRBV7-8 to TRBJ1-4, with TRBD1 as a possible D gene (5 bases). Germline assignment: CDR1 SGHVS and CDR2 FQNEAQ. The V and J ends lost 6 bases and 8 bases respectively, with 16 bases between them. CDR3 length: 14 amino acids. For the CDR3, the DNA is TGTGCCAGCAGACAAAGGGCGGGGGGGGAAAAACTGTTTTTT. This codes for CASRQRAGGEKLFF.

The CDR3 sequence is CATSRDGTGGNQPQHF. The DNA for the CDR3 is TGTGCCACCAGCAGAGATGGGACAGGTGGGAATCAGCCCCAGCATTTT. The chain has TRBV15 and TRBJ1-5; 8 bases line up with TRBD1. The CDR3 contains 16 residues. V lost 0 bases to trimming and J lost 4 bases; unmatched junction nucleotides: 5. The germline V gene has CDR1 LNHNV and CDR2 YYDKDF (reference sequence). The complete variable domain, with remaining parts taken from reference TRBV15 and TRBJ1-5, reads DAMVIQNPRYQVTQFGKPVTLSCSQTLNHNVMYWYQQKSSQAPKLLFHYYDKDFNNEADTPDNFQSRRPNTSFCFLDIRSPGLGDTAMYLCATSRDGTGGNQPQHFGDGTRLSIL.

The chain joins TRBV19 to TRBJ2-3; a weak D match, TRBD2 (6 bases). V was trimmed by 1 base and J by 0 bases, leaving 11 bases between them. This CDR3 has 16 amino acids. From germline, CDR1 is LNHDA and CDR2 SQIVND (reference sequence). CDR3 protein: CASSIAWRGSTDTQYF. The CDR3 nucleotides read TGTGCCAGTAGTATAGCGTGGCGGGGAAGCACAGATACGCAGTATTTT.

This sequence joins TRBV30 and TRBJ1-5, with a tentative D call TRBD1 (6 bases). This CDR3 spans 13 amino acids. The V gene lost 3 bases and the J gene lost 4 bases, with 10 bases spanning the gap. Germline V gives CDR1 GTSNPN, CDR2 SVGIG (reference sequence). The CDR3 coding sequence is TGTGCCTGGAGCTCGGACAGTAATCAGCCCCAGCATTTT. This sequence encodes CAWSSDSNQPQHF.

The CDR3 bases are TGCGCCAGCAGCTACCTTGGCGGGAGCTCCTACAATGAGCAGTTCTTC. Its protein product is CASSYLGGSSYNEQFF. This chain connects TRBV5-1 to TRBJ2-1, with TRBD2 matching 7 bases. Germline V CDR1 and CDR2: SGHRS, YFSETQ. CDR3 length equals 16 residues. Trimming removed 3 bases from V and 0 bases from J; junction bases left unmatched: 6.

The rearrangement links TRBV7-2 to TRBJ2-7; 13 nucleotides agree with TRBD2. The junction had 3 bases not matched to a gene; V was cut back by 6 bases and J by 4 bases. The germline V gene encodes CDR1 SGHTA and CDR2 FQGNSA. The CDR3 length is 14 residues. This chain's CDR3 is CASSPTSGGYEQYF. CDR3 sequence (DNA): TGTGCCAGCAGTCCGACTAGCGGGGGGTACGAGCAGTACTTC.

In the case of this clone: Compared with germline, one end of the junction differs, possibly owing to a read error. CDR3 nucleotide sequence: TGTGCCAGCTCTCCACAGGGGGCGGTTACCGGGGAGCTGTTTTTT. It translates to CASSPQGAVTGELFF. The rearrangement joins TRBV18 to TRBJ2-2; 9 bases line up with TRBD1. The CDR3 is 15 amino acids. Germline V gives CDR1 KGHSH, CDR2 LQKENI.

This chain uses TRBV7-9 with TRBJ2-7; D may be TRBD2 (5 bases). This CDR3 spans 14 amino acids. Between the trimmed V and J ends, which lost 4 bases and 1 base, there was a span of 11 bases. The germline gives CDR1 SEHNR, CDR2 FQNEAQ (reference sequence). CDR3 amino acids: CASSSTGLSYEQYF. The DNA for the CDR3 is TGTGCCAGCAGCTCAACCGGACTTTCCTACGAGCAGTACTTC.

The V call is TRBV5-5, the J call TRBJ2-1, with D tentatively TRBD1 (5 bases). Trimming took off 2 bases at V and 7 bases at J, with 10 bases between the two ends. The germline CDR1 and CDR2 sequences are SGHKS and YYEKEE (reference sequence). This CDR3 is built from 13 residues. The CDR3 nucleotides are TGTGCCAGCAGCTTCAGACAGCCGAATGAGCAGTTCTTC. It specifies CASSFRQPNEQFF.